This T cell receptor beta chain is from a study of blood T cells in healthy people across ages. This clonotype was seen a handful of times. Its antigen is not identified. Then a second PCR, running roughly 7 to 11 cycles, was carried out with a sample-barcoded 5' primer and a J-beta primer mix. TCRdb ran MiXCR on the 5' RACE reads and lists one entry per CDR3 protein. Counted here are 700,000 or so distinct CDR3 sequences, 22% occurring once; the ten biggest clones make up around 22%. Overall study results and limits: Naive T cell percentage strongly correlated with TCR beta diversity. There was no known CMV status for donors, so expanded clonotype changes were possibly confounded. Per million T cells, TCR beta diversity dropped about linearly as age rose. It was the long-lived donors that had more naive CD4+ cells and higher diversity than aged donors.

Germline loops: CDR1 DFQATT, CDR2 SNEGSKA (reference sequence). The CDR3 loop spans 14 amino acids. V lost 6 bases and J lost 3; bases outside the gene matches: 8. The chain links TRBV20-1 to TRBJ2-5; 9 positions agree with TRBD1. This TCR derives from a man between 65 and 79 years old in good health. The sequencing sample was made of blood. The CDR3 DNA reads as TGCAGTGCCGCTGGGGACAGGGAGGAAGAGACCCAGTACTTC. It yields the protein CSAAGDREEETQYF.